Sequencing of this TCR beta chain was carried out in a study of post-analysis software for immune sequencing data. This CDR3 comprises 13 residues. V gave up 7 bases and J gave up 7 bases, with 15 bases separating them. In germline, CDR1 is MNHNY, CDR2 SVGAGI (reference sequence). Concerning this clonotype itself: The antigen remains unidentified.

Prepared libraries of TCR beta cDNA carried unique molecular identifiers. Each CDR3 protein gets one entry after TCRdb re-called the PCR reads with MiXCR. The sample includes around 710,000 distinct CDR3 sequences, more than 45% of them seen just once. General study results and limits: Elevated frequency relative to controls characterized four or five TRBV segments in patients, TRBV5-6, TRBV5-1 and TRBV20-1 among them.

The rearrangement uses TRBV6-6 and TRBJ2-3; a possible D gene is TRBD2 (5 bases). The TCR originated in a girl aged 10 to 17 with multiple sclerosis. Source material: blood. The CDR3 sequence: CASTVFGEHTQYF. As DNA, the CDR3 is TGTGCCAGCACAGTCTTCGGGGAACATACGCAGTATTTT.